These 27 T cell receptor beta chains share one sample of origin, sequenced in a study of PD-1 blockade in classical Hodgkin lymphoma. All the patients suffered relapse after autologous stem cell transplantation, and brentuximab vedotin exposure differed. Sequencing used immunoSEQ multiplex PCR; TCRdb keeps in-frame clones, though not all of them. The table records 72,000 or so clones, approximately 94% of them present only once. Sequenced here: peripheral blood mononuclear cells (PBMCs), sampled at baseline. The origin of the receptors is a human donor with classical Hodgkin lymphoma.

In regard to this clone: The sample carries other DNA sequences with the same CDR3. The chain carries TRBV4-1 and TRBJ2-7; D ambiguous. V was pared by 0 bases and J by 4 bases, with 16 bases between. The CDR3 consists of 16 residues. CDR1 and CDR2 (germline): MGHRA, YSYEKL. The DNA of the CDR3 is TGCGCCAGCAGCCAAGATCTGGAGCCGGGTGGATACGAGCAGTACTTC. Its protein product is CASSQDLEPGGYEQYF.

DNA for the CDR3: TGTGCCAGCAGCTTAACGATAGGGGACTCCTACAATGAGCAGTTCTTC. It encodes CASSLTIGDSYNEQFF. This rearrangement joins TRBV7-3 to TRBJ2-1; possible D gene TRBD1, 5 bases. The V gene lost 0 bases and the J gene lost 0 bases, with 9 bases spanning the gap. Germline assignment: CDR1 SGHTA and CDR2 FQGTGA. This CDR3 is 16 amino acids long.

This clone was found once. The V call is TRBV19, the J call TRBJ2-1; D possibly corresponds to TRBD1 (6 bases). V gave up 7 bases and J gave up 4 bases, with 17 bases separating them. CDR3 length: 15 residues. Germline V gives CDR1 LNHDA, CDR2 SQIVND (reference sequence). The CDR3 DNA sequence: TGTGCCAGTAACAAACCCTCACAGGGTTACAATGAGCAGTTCTTC. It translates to CASNKPSQGYNEQFF.

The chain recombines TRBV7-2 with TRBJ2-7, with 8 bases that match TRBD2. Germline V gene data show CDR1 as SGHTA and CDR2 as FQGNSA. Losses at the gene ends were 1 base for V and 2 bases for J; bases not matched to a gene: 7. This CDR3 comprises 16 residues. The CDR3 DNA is TGTGCCAGCAGCTTAGGGTTTGGTAGCGGGACCTACGAGCAGTACTTC. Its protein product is CASSLGFGSGTYEQYF.

CDR3 loop: CASSAPGWYTDTQYF. CDR3 bases: TGTGCCAGCAGCGCCCCCGGATGGTACACAGATACGCAGTATTTT. V is TRBV5-4 and J is TRBJ2-3, with unresolved D. V was shortened by 4 bases and J by 2 bases, with 14 bases between the two germline ends. Per germline, CDR1 SGHNT and CDR2 YYREEE (reference sequence). This CDR3 is 15 amino acids long.

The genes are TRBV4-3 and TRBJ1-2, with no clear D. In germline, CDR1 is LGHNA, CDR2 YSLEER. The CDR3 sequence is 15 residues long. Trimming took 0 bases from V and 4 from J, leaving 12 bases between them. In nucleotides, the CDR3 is TGCGCCAGCAGCCAAGATGTTAGTATTTCCTATGGCTACACCTTC. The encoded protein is CASSQDVSISYGYTF.

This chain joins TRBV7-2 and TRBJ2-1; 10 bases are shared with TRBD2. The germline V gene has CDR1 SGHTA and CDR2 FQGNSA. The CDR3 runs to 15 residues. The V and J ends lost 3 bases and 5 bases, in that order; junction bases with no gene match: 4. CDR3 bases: TGTGCCAGCAGCTTTTCGACTAGCGGGCACAATGAGCAGTTCTTC. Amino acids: CASSFSTSGHNEQFF.

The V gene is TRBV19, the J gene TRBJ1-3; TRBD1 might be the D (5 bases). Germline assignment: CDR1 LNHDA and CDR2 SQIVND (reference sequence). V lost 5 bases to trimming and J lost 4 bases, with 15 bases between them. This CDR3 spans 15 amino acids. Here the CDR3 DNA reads TGTGCCAGTAGTGTTCCTGGCGGGGCCGGAAACACCATATATTTT. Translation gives CASSVPGGAGNTIYF.

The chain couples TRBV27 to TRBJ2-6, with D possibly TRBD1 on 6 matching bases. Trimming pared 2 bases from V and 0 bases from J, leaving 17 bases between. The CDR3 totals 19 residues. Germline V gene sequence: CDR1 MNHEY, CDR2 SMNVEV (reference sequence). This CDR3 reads CASSLATDSVNSGANVLTF. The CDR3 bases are TGTGCCAGCAGTTTAGCGACGGACAGCGTTAACTCTGGGGCCAACGTCCTGACTTTC. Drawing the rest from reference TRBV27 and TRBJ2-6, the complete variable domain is EAQVTQNPRYLITVTGKKLTVTCSQNMNHEYMSWYRQDPGLGLRQIYYSMNVEVTDKGDVPEGYKVSRKEKRNFPLILESPSPNQTSLYFCASSLATDSVNSGANVLTFGAGSRLTVL.

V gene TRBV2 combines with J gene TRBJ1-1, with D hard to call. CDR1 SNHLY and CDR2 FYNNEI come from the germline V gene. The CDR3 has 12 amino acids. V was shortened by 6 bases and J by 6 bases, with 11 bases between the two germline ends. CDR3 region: CASRRGWAEAFF. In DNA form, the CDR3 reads TGTGCCAGCAGACGGGGTTGGGCTGAAGCTTTCTTT.

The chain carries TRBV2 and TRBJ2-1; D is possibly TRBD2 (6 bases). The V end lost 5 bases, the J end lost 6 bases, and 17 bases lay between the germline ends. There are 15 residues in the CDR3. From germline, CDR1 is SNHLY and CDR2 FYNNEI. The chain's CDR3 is CASSLLPGGLNEQFF. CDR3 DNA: TGTGCCAGCAGTTTACTACCCGGGGGACTCAATGAGCAGTTCTTC.

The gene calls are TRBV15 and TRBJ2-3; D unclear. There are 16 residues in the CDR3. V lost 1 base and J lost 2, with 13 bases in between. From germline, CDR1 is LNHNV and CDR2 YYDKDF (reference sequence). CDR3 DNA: TGTGCCACCAGCAGAGTTAAAGGGTACAACACAGATACGCAGTATTTT. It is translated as CATSRVKGYNTDTQYF.

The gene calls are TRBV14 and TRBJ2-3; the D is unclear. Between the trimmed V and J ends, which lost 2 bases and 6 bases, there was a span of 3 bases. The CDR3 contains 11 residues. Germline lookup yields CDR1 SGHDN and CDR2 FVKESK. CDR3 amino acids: CASSQFDTQYF. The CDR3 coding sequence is TGTGCCAGCAGCCAATTCGATACGCAGTATTTT.

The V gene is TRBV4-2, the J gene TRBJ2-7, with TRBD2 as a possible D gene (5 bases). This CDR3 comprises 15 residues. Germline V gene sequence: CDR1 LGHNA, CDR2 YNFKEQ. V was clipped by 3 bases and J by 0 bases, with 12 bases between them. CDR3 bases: TGTGCCAGCAGCCAGAGGGATCTCAGCTCCTACGAGCAGTACTTC. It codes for CASSQRDLSSYEQYF.

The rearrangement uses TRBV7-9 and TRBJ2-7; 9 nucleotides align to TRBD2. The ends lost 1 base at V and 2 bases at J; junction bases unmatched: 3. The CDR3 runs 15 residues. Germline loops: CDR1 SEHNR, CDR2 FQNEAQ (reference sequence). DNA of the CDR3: TGTGCCAGCAGCTTAGATGGCGGGGGGGCCTACGAGCAGTACTTC. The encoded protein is CASSLDGGGAYEQYF.

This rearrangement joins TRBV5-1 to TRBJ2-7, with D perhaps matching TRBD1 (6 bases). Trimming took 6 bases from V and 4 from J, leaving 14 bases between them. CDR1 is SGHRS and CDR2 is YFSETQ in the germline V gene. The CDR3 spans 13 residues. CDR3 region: CASKYREGYEQYF. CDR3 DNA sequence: TGCGCCAGCAAGTACAGGGAAGGGTACGAGCAGTACTTC.

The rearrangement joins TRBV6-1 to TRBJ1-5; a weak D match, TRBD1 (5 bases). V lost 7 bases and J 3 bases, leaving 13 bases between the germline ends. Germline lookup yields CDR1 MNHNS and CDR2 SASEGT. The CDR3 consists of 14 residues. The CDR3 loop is CASTGAGSNQPQHF. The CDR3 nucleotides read TGTGCCAGCACCGGGGCAGGGTCCAATCAGCCCCAGCATTTT.

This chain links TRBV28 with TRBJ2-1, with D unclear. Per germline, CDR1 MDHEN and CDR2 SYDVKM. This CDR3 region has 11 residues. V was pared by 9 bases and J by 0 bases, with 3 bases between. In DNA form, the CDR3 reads TGTGCCAGTAACTCCTACAATGAGCAGTTCTTC. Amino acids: CASNSYNEQFF.

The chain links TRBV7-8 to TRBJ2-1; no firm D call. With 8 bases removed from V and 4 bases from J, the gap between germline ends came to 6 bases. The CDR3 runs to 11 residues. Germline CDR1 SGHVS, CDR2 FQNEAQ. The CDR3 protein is CASLTYNEQFF. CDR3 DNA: TGTGCCAGCCTCACGTACAATGAGCAGTTCTTC.

This CDR3 reads CASSFGQGAYETQYF. CDR3 nucleotide sequence: TGCGCCAGCAGCTTCGGACAGGGGGCTTATGAGACCCAGTACTTC. The rearrangement joins TRBV5-1 to TRBJ2-5; 11 bases map to TRBD1. This CDR3 is 15 amino acids long. Trimming removed 2 bases from V and 5 bases from J; junction bases left unmatched: 5. Germline-derived CDR1 and CDR2 are SGHRS and YFSETQ.

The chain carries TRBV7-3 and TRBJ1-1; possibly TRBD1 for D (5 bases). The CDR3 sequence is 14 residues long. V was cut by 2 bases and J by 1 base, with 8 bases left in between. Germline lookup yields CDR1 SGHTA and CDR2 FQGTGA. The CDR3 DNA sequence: TGTGCCAGCAGCTTACTAGGGGCGAACACTGAAGCTTTCTTT. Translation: CASSLLGANTEAFF.

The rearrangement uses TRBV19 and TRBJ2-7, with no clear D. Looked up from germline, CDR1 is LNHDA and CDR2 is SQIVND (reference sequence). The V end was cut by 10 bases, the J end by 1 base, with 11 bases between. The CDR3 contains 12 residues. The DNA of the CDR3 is TGTGCCACTACGACGGATTCCTACGAGCAGTACTTC. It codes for CATTTDSYEQYF.

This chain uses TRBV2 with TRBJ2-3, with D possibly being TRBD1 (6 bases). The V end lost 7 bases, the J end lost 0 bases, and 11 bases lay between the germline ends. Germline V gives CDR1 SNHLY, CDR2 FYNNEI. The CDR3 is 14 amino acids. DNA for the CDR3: TGTGCCAGCATTGGACAGATTAGCACAGATACGCAGTATTTT. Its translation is CASIGQISTDTQYF.

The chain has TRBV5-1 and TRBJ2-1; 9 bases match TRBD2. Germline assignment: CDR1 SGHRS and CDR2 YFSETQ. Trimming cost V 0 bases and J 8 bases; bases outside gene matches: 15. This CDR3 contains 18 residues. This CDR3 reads CASSLGPTRGGGAYEQFF. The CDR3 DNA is TGCGCCAGCAGCTTGGGGCCCACTCGTGGCGGGGGGGCCTATGAGCAGTTCTTC.

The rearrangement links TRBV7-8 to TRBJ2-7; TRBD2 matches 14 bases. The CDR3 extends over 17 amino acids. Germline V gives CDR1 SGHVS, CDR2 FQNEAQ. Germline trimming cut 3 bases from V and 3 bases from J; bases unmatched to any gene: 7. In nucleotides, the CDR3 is TGTGCCAGCAGCTTGGTCCCGGGACTAGCGGGAGTCTACGAGCAGTACTTC. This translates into CASSLVPGLAGVYEQYF.

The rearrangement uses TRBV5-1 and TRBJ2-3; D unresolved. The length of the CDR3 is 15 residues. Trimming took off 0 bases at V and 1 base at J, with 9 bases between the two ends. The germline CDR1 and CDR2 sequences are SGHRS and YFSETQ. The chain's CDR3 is CASSLGPSGTDTQYF. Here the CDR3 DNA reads TGCGCCAGCAGCTTGGGACCCTCGGGCACAGATACGCAGTATTTT.

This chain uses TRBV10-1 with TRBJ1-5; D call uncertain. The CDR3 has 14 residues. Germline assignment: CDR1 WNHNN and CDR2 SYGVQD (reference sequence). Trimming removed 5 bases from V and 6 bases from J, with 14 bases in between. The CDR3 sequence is CASSWTGELQPQHF. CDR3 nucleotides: TGCGCCAGCAGTTGGACGGGCGAGCTTCAGCCCCAGCATTTT.